This paragraph reports one TCR beta chain. Original processing notes: Amplification from reference gene primers served as the basis for estimated nucleated cell counts. Profiled with immunoSEQ multiplex PCR; TCRdb holds only in-frame clones, not every one. The V and J calls and clone size come from that table; D and trimming were worked out from the DNA. Altogether around 100,000 clones are present, 80% to 90% being singletons, with the ten largest covering around 10%. The record originates from a study of blood T cell repertoires in COVID-19. Turning to the study itself: Spain, Italy and the United States supplied samples that represented acute and convalescent COVID-19. In each case, the material was cDNA or gDNA derived from T cells, B-cell-depleted T cells, or PBMCs.

The V gene's germline CDR1 is SNHLY and CDR2 FYNNEI. The CDR3 runs 15 residues. V was shortened by 5 bases and J by 5 bases, with 18 bases between the two germline ends. V gene TRBV2 combines with J gene TRBJ2-5; a possible D gene is TRBD2 (6 bases). The origin of this receptor is an elderly man with acute or convalescent COVID-19. The sequenced sample was peripheral blood. The CDR3 protein is CASSPSGGLGETQYF. CDR3 sequence (DNA): TGTGCCAGCAGTCCTTCCGGGGGTTTGGGGGAGACCCAGTACTTC.